The 2 T cell receptor beta chains listed next were all sequenced from one sample in a study of T cell responses to AZD1222 COVID-19 vaccine. Only in-frame clones appear in the TCRdb table, and some are missing; sequencing was by immunoSEQ multiplex PCR. The repertoire holds 110,000 to 150,000 clones, with roughly 92% as singletons. The material sequenced was peripheral blood, taken on day 0 of AZD1222 vaccination. All receptors derive from an adult in good health.

The chain uses TRBV19 and TRBJ2-5; 7 bases are shared with TRBD1. CDR1 LNHDA and CDR2 SQIVND come from the germline V gene (reference sequence). The V segment lost 6 bases and the J segment 1 base; nucleotides outside the gene matches: 8. CDR3 length equals 15 residues. CDR3 region: CASSIGGTAQETQYF. In nucleotides, the CDR3 is TGTGCCAGTAGCATCGGTGGGACAGCCCAAGAGACCCAGTACTTC.

This chain uses TRBV27 with TRBJ2-7, with TRBD2 matching over 13 bases. V dropped 7 bases and J dropped 3; count of bases not matched to a gene: 12. The length of the CDR3 is 17 residues. Looked up from germline, CDR1 is MNHEY and CDR2 is SMNVEV (reference sequence). CDR3 amino acids: CASTLGTSGAALYEQYF. The CDR3 DNA follows: TGTGCCAGCACCTTAGGGACTAGCGGGGCCGCCCTCTACGAGCAGTACTTC.